The source of this T cell receptor beta chain is a study of blood T cell repertoires in COVID-19. Study-wide context: Samples taken during acute and convalescent COVID-19 were collected in the United States, Italy and Spain. PBMCs, B-cell-depleted T cells, or T cells provided the cDNA or gDNA that made up the material.

Study processing details: Reference gene primer amplification gave nucleated cell count estimates. Only in-frame clones appear in the TCRdb table, and some are missing; sequencing was by immunoSEQ multiplex PCR. The V and J calls and the clone size are those of that table, but D and trimming were determined from the DNA. The sample lists over 75,000 clones; almost 85% were seen once. From germline, CDR1 is MNHEY and CDR2 SVGEGT. CDR3 length: 17 residues. J gave up 4 bases and V 3 bases, and 10 bases lay outside the gene matches. The chain has TRBV6-2 or TRBV6-3 and TRBJ2-1; 9 bases fit TRBD2. Material for sequencing was peripheral blood. The sequence was obtained from a man between 65 and 85 years old with acute or convalescent COVID-19. CDR3 sequence: CASSYSPTSGLYNEQFF. The CDR3 DNA reads as TGTGCCAGCAGTTATTCCCCAACTAGCGGGCTTTACAATGAGCAGTTCTTC.